What follows are 23 T cell receptor beta chains derived from one specimen sequenced in a study of chemoradiotherapy in HPV16-positive cancers. The method was immunoSEQ multiplex PCR; TCRdb's version includes in-frame clones alone and lacks a portion of them. The sample lists some 25,000 clones; 90% to 95% were seen once. Sequencing used blood, obtained from a patient who underwent chemoradiotherapy. The receptors stem from a human donor with HPV-associated anogenital cancer.

The CDR3: CASSYASRWTGELFF. The CDR3 nucleotides read TGTGCCAGCAGTTACGCTAGCCGATGGACCGGGGAGCTGTTTTTT. The J gene is TRBJ2-2, the V gene TRBV6-5; possible D gene TRBD2, 5 bases. V lost 2 bases to trimming and J lost 5 bases, with 12 bases between them. Germline CDR1 reads MNHEY; CDR2 reads SVGAGI. This CDR3 is 15 amino acids long.

The rearrangement joins TRBV18 to TRBJ2-7; 7 bases match TRBD2. The CDR3 is 16 residues long. From germline, CDR1 is KGHSH and CDR2 LQKENI. V lost 2 bases, J lost 5 bases, and 12 bases stayed unmatched. The CDR3, as DNA: TGTGCCAGCTCACCAAACCCCGGGAGGATGGGGAACGAGCAGTACTTC. Protein: CASSPNPGRMGNEQYF.

This rearrangement joins TRBV18 to TRBJ2-2; TRBD1 is a possible D gene (5 bases). Germline V gene data show CDR1 as KGHSH and CDR2 as LQKENI. V lost 2 bases, J lost 5 bases, and 6 bases lay in between. This CDR3 has 13 amino acids. In nucleotides, the CDR3 is TGTGCCAGCTCACCAAGGACAACCGGGGAGCTGTTTTTT. Translated, it gives CASSPRTTGELFF.

The chain combines TRBV28 with TRBJ1-3, with 11 bases that match TRBD1. This CDR3 has 16 residues. Germline values: CDR1 MDHEN, CDR2 SYDVKM. V trimming: 7 bases; J trimming: 2 bases; junction bases outside the gene matches: 7. CDR3 coding DNA: TGTGCCAGCACCAGATGGGGACAGGGGGCTGGAAACACCATATATTTT. It is translated as CASTRWGQGAGNTIYF.

The chain links TRBV11-2 to TRBJ2-7; D is unclear. CDR1 is SGHAT, CDR2 FQNNGV, per germline. The CDR3 consists of 11 residues. V dropped 0 bases and J dropped 6 bases, with 3 bases sitting between them. In DNA form, the CDR3 reads TGTGCCAGCAGCTTAGAGTTCGAGCAGTACTTC. Its protein product is CASSLEFEQYF.

V gene TRBV5-8 combines with J gene TRBJ1-5, with a tentative D call TRBD1 (5 bases). Trimming removed 1 base at V and 9 bases at J, with 14 bases between. This CDR3 comprises 14 residues. Germline V CDR1 and CDR2: SGHTS, YDEGEE. CDR3 in amino acids: CASSLRGVPRPQHF. CDR3 bases: TGTGCCAGCAGCTTGAGAGGGGTACCTCGGCCCCAGCATTTT.

V gene TRBV4-2 combines with J gene TRBJ2-3, with TRBD2 matching over 16 bases. The ends lost 7 bases at V and 7 bases at J; junction bases unmatched: 11. Germline assignment: CDR1 LGHNA and CDR2 YNFKEQ. The CDR3 is 17 residues long. The CDR3 DNA reads TGTGCCAGCAACCAGGGACTAGCGGGGGGGCCGGGAAATACGCAGTATTTT. It specifies CASNQGLAGGPGNTQYF.

The chain carries TRBV6-1 and TRBJ1-3; unclear D gene. CDR3 length equals 15 residues. From germline, CDR1 is MNHNS and CDR2 SASEGT. V lost 6 bases, J lost 4 bases, and 16 bases lay in between. CDR3 bases: TGTGCCAGCAGCCGCGCACACCTCAACGGAAACACCATATATTTT. Translation gives CASSRAHLNGNTIYF.

In DNA, the CDR3 is TGCGCCAGTTTCGAGCGGGGTACGTCCTACGAGCAGTACTTC. Its translation: CASFERGTSYEQYF. The chain links TRBV5-1 to TRBJ2-7, with TRBD2 identical over 7 bases. The CDR3 runs 14 residues. V shed 8 bases and J 1 base; nucleotides not matched to a gene: 9. Germline loops: CDR1 SGHRS, CDR2 YFSETQ.

The chain recombines TRBV7-9 with TRBJ2-1; 7 nucleotides align to TRBD1. This CDR3 region has 16 residues. V lost 1 base to trimming and J lost 4 bases; unmatched junction nucleotides: 7. Germline CDR1 and CDR2: SEHNR and FQNEAQ (reference sequence). CDR3 in amino acids: CASSLVGGTFYNEQFF. In nucleotides, the CDR3 is TGTGCCAGCAGCTTAGTAGGGGGCACCTTTTACAATGAGCAGTTCTTC.

CDR3 protein: CASSLGVDYEQYF. CDR3 sequence (DNA): TGCGCCAGCAGCTTGGGGGTGGACTACGAGCAGTACTTC. V and J are TRBV5-1 and TRBJ2-7; D not certain. The CDR3 contains 13 residues. Germline V CDR1 and CDR2: SGHRS, YFSETQ. Trimming removed 0 bases from V and 3 bases from J, with 7 bases in between.

This clone was found once. J is TRBJ2-4 and V is TRBV4-3; TRBD1 might be the D (6 bases). Trimming took 4 bases from V and 0 from J, leaving 19 bases between them. This CDR3 is 18 amino acids long. Germline V lookup: CDR1 LGHNA, CDR2 YSLEER. The CDR3 bases are TGCGCCAGCAGCCTCGACTATTACAGGGCAGGAGCCAAAAACATTCAGTACTTC. Translating gives CASSLDYYRAGAKNIQYF.

J is TRBJ2-2 and V is TRBV29-1; no definite D call. Germline V CDR1 and CDR2: SQVTM, ANQGSEA. CDR3 size: 12 residues. CDR3 sequence (DNA): TGCACCGTGACTGGTAACACCGGGGAGCTGTTTTTT. This codes for CTVTGNTGELFF.

V is TRBV19 and J is TRBJ2-5; D might be TRBD1 (6 bases). Trimming left V 10 bases short and J 0 bases short, with 9 bases between. The CDR3 is 12 amino acids. Germline lookup yields CDR1 LNHDA and CDR2 SQIVND (reference sequence). This CDR3 reads CATGQNQETQYF. The CDR3 DNA follows: TGTGCCACAGGACAGAACCAAGAGACCCAGTACTTC.

The chain employs TRBV2 and TRBJ1-2; D unresolved. Trimming pared 3 bases from V and 8 bases from J, leaving 7 bases between. The CDR3 is 11 amino acids. CDR1 and CDR2 (germline): SNHLY, FYNNEI. The CDR3 DNA is TGTGCCAGCAGTGACACGGGCGGCTACACCTTC. It specifies CASSDTGGYTF.

V usage is TRBV2 and J usage is TRBJ1-2; possibly TRBD1 for D (5 bases). CDR3 size: 13 residues. CDR1 is SNHLY, CDR2 FYNNEI, per germline. With 6 bases removed from V and 4 bases from J, the gap between germline ends came to 12 bases. CDR3 in amino acids: CASSADGTYGYTF. In DNA, the CDR3 is TGTGCCAGCAGCGCCGACGGGACCTATGGCTACACCTTC. Using reference TRBV2 and TRBJ1-2 for the parts outside the CDR3, the full variable domain is EPEVTQTPSHQVTQMGQEVILRCVPISNHLYFYWYRQILGQKVEFLVSFYNNEISEKSEIFDDQFSVERPDGSNFTLKIRSTKLEDSAMYFCASSADGTYGYTFGSGTRLTVV.

About this clone: Relative to the germline gene, one junction end is altered; a read error may explain this. This chain joins TRBV18 and TRBJ2-3; the D gene could be TRBD1 or TRBD2 (5 bases each). CDR3 length: 15 residues. The germline V gene has CDR1 KGHSH and CDR2 LQKENI. This CDR3 is CASSAPGQGIDTQYF. CDR3 DNA: TGTGCCAGCTCAGCACCGGGGCAGGGAATAGATACGCAGTATTTT.

The chain joins TRBV10-3 to TRBJ2-1, with a possible D match to TRBD2 (6 bases). This CDR3 region has 13 residues. V was trimmed by 6 bases and J by 6 bases, leaving 12 bases between them. The germline gives CDR1 ENHRY, CDR2 SYGVKD. The CDR3 region has the DNA TGTGCCATCAGCGTACGGGAGCTCAATGAGCAGTTCTTC. Translation: CAISVRELNEQFF.

The chain links TRBV27 to TRBJ2-1; tentative D call: TRBD2 (6 bases). CDR3 length equals 16 residues. CDR1 and CDR2 from the germline V gene are MNHEY and SMNVEV (reference sequence). Trimming left V 1 base short and J 4 bases short, with 14 bases between. The CDR3 DNA follows: TGTGCCAGCAGTTTATTTGGCGGGAACCTTTACAATGAGCAGTTCTTC. Translation: CASSLFGGNLYNEQFF.

This rearrangement joins TRBV6-6 to TRBJ1-3, with D hard to call. With 0 bases removed from V and 0 bases from J, the gap between germline ends came to 6 bases. The germline V gene has CDR1 MNHNY and CDR2 SVGAGI (reference sequence). This CDR3 spans 15 amino acids. This CDR3 is CASSYSPNSGNTIYF. The CDR3 DNA reads as TGTGCCAGCAGTTACTCGCCCAACTCTGGAAACACCATATATTTT.

The chain joins TRBV13 to TRBJ2-3; a weak D match, TRBD1 (6 bases). In germline, CDR1 is PRHDT, CDR2 FYEKMQ (reference sequence). This CDR3 has 15 amino acids. V lost 0 bases to trimming and J lost 1 base, with 8 bases between them. The DNA for the CDR3 is TGTGCCAGCAGCTTAGGTCCAGGGGGCACAGATACGCAGTATTTT. Translating gives CASSLGPGGTDTQYF.

The chain is built from TRBV5-8 and TRBJ2-3; D is undetermined. Trimming took 6 bases from V and 0 from J, leaving 14 bases between them. The CDR3 has 15 residues. CDR1 SGHTS and CDR2 YDEGEE come from the germline V gene. Here the CDR3 DNA reads TGTGCCAGCACCCCAAAAGGTAGAAGCACAGATACGCAGTATTTT. It translates to CASTPKGRSTDTQYF.

V gene TRBV28 combines with J gene TRBJ2-7; TRBD1 aligns across 9 bases. CDR3 length: 15 residues. With 2 bases clipped from V and 2 bases from J, the junction kept 4 bases outside the gene matches. CDR1 and CDR2 from the germline V gene are MDHEN and SYDVKM. The CDR3 DNA is TGTGCCAGCAGTTTACGAGGGACAGGGCCCTACGAGCAGTACTTC. Amino acid sequence: CASSLRGTGPYEQYF.